These T cell receptor beta chains were read from a single sample in a study of blood T cell repertoires in COVID-19. This table comes from immunoSEQ multiplex PCR, and its TCRdb copy is limited to in-frame clones, with some not included. Of some 200,000 clones detected, around 91% appear once; the ten largest clones hold 3% to 3.5%. The sequencing sample was made of PBMCs or T cells enriched from blood (not recorded which). These receptors all come from a woman aged 18-30 years in a cohort exposed to, infected with or recovered from COVID-19 (not recorded which). Both conserved end residues are part of each CDR3. D genes are given only for firm matches. The size entry is marked missing in some rows and otherwise reads once, few, many or a size class.

D gene	V gene	clone size	J gene	CDR3 DNA	CDR3 protein
-	TRBV5-6	-	TRBJ1-2	TGTGCCAGCAGCTTGGAGGGGGACCCAAATTCTTATGGCTACACCTTC	CASSLEGDPNSYGYTF
TRBD2	TRBV10-2	few	TRBJ2-7	TGCGCCAGCAGTGTGGTAGCGGGGGGCTCCTACGAGCAGTACTTC	CASSVVAGGSYEQYF
TRBD2	TRBV19	-	TRBJ2-3	TGTGCCAGTAGCCGACTAGCGGGAGGTGATACGCAGTATTTT	CASSRLAGGDTQYF
-	TRBV6-5	-	TRBJ2-5	TGTGCCAGCAGAATCCTTAGCGGTCCGGGGGAGACCCAGTACTTC	CASRILSGPGETQYF
-	TRBV4-1	-	TRBJ1-1	TGCGCCAGCAGCCAGCTTAAGAGCACTGAAGCTTTCTTT	CASSQLKSTEAFF
-	TRBV6-4	few	TRBJ1-1	TGTGCCAGCAGTCTAACAGGGAACACTGAAGCTTTCTTT	CASSLTGNTEAFF
TRBD2	TRBV6-1	-	TRBJ2-1	TGTGCCAGCAGTGAAGTTGCGGGGGGGTCATACAATGAGCAGTTCTTC	CASSEVAGGSYNEQFF
-	TRBV7-3	-	TRBJ1-6	TGTGCCAGCAGCCTGGACAGCTCCTATAATTCACCCCTCCACTTT	CASSLDSSYNSPLHF
TRBD2	TRBV5-1	-	TRBJ2-1	TGCGCCAGCAGCTTGGAGGGACTAGCGGGCTCATACAATGAGCAGTTCTTC	CASSLEGLAGSYNEQFF
TRBD2	TRBV28	-	TRBJ2-4	TGTGCCAGCAGCAGCGGGGGTTTCCCTTCAAACATTCAGTACTTC	CASSSGGFPSNIQYF
TRBD1	TRBV27	-	TRBJ1-4	TGTGCCAGCAGCCTTGGGGACAGGCATGAAAAACTGTTTTTT	CASSLGDRHEKLFF